A selection of T cell receptor beta chains follows, all from one sample in a study of post-analysis software for immune sequencing data. One entry per CDR3 protein results from TCRdb running MiXCR on the PCR reads. The table includes 650,000 to 850,000 distinct CDR3 sequences, roughly half detected once. The sequenced material came from blood. The receptors stem from a girl aged 5 to 17 with multiple sclerosis. Both conserved end residues are part of each CDR3. Each record gives: V gene, D gene, clone size, CDR3 protein. The D gene is left open where the match is weak. Size values are once, few and many counts, or a class for expanded clones, and some rows have none.

TRBV20-1 - - CSASGVSSYNEQFF
TRBV5-1 - few CASSLESADTQYF
TRBV7-3 - - CVSSPMGVMNTEAFF
TRBV18 - few CASSTRSGYNEQFF
TRBV7-9 - few CASSSLDASYEQYF
TRBV7-9 - few CASNLGGGLQGGYTF
TRBV29-1 - - CSVRINTDTQYF
TRBV20-1 TRBD2 - CSARGLAGGGANVLTF
TRBV7-9 TRBD1 once CASSSEDRSSYEQYF
TRBV7-9 - - CASSSFLDFPYEQYF
TRBV4-1 - - CASSQEGSRDYEQYF
TRBV29-1 - - CSVEEGSYEQFF
TRBV5-1 TRBD2 - CASGLGTSGGFSSYEQYF
TRBV7-9 - - CASSLAGHDTSYEQYF
TRBV4-2 TRBD2 once CASSLAELASETQYF
TRBV20-1 - - CSLRMGQSYNEQFF
TRBV10-3 TRBD1 - CAIMGQGAEGQYF
TRBV7-9 TRBD2 - CASSPAGLAGFSYEQYF
TRBV7-2 TRBD1 few CASSYGTVPYEQYF
TRBV15 - few CATSRDMVDEQFF
TRBV5-1 TRBD1 - CASSIGQGITDTQYF
TRBV7-6 - - CASSLATGLGDTEAFF
TRBV29-1 - - CSVEAGLADTQYF
TRBV10-3 TRBD2 - CATATAGGPMDEQFF
TRBV5-1 TRBD1 once CASSWTGLGEQYF
TRBV5-5 TRBD2 few CASSLGLAGERETQYF
TRBV29-1 - few CSVSLAIQETQYF
TRBV7-2 - - CASSWRGTATTFYEQYF
TRBV12-3/TRBV12-4 - few CASSGAGPGSADTQYF
TRBV4-1 TRBD1 - CASTQGSDEAFF
TRBV29-1 - - CSVAPQGLNTEAFF
TRBV18 - - CASSPKLRERGYTF
TRBV6-6 - - CASREGPPLHF
TRBV3-1 - once CASSYGGGWVEQFF
TRBV29-1 TRBD1 few CSVESRDRGLYNEQFF
TRBV6-4 - - CASSVLSTDNEQFF
TRBV27 - few CASSLAPGYQETQYF
TRBV7-6 TRBD2 - CASSETSGERDTQYF
TRBV6-1 - - CASSVGRDPRHPDTQYF
TRBV10-2 TRBD2 once CASSEGDRLAGNEQYF
TRBV12-3/TRBV12-4 - - CASSLAPGSAAYEQFF
TRBV5-1 TRBD2 few CASSLVGAGATYEQYF
TRBV20-1 - - CSARVWREEWNEQFF
TRBV28 - - CASSWGQRYEQYF